Shown below are 20 T cell receptor beta chains from a single sample sequenced in a study of T cells in Graves' hyperthyroidism and ophthalmopathy. The source material, RNA transcripts, was used to amplify TCR beta CDR3 regions. The HTBI primer set drove a first-round RT-PCR of the TCR CDR3. TCRdb passed the multiplex PCR reads through MiXCR, listing each CDR3 protein once. In the table there are hundreds of thousands of distinct CDR3 sequences, less than 25% of which are singletons. The sample consisted of blood. All receptors come from a young man with Graves' ophthalmopathy.

V gene TRBV19 combines with J gene TRBJ2-5; TRBD2 aligns across 11 bases. The V and J ends lost 5 bases and 2 bases, in that order; junction bases with no gene match: 10. The CDR3 is made up of 17 amino acids. The germline V gene encodes CDR1 LNHDA and CDR2 SQIVND (reference sequence). The CDR3 is CASSGSLGTSGQETQYF. CDR3 in DNA: TGTGCCAGTAGTGGCTCCCTCGGGACTAGCGGACAAGAGACCCAGTACTTC.

This clonotype was observed a handful of times. V is TRBV11-2 and J is TRBJ2-3; 11 bases are a match to TRBD2. The J segment lost 1 base and the V segment lost 1 base, leaving 7 bases of the junction unmatched. Germline CDR1 reads SGHAT; CDR2 reads FQNNGV. CDR3 length: 18 residues. The CDR3 coding sequence is TGTGCCAGCAGCTTAGCGGCTAGCGGGAGGAGGGGCACAGATACGCAGTATTTT. Amino acid sequence: CASSLAASGRRGTDTQYF.

This clonotype occurred many times. The gene calls are TRBV28 and TRBJ2-7; D is possibly TRBD2 (6 bases). V gave up 5 bases and J gave up 3 bases, with 14 bases separating them. Per the germline V gene, CDR1 is MDHEN and CDR2 is SYDVKM. The CDR3 length is 14 residues. The CDR3 DNA reads TGTGCCAGCAGTCAGCCGGGACTGCTCTACGAGCAGTACTTC. This gives the protein CASSQPGLLYEQYF.

The genes are TRBV12-3 or TRBV12-4 and TRBJ1-5; a weak D match, TRBD1 (6 bases). The V end lost 8 bases, the J end lost 5 bases, and 16 bases lay between the germline ends. CDR3 size: 14 residues. The CDR3 here is CASSKGGGDQPQHF. CDR3 nucleotides: TGTGCCAGCTCGAAGGGGGGGGGGGATCAGCCCCAGCATTTT.

V and J are TRBV12-3 or TRBV12-4 and TRBJ1-4; D uncertain. With 5 bases removed from V and 4 bases from J, the gap between germline ends came to 5 bases. This CDR3 contains 12 residues. CDR3 in amino acids: CASSTDNEKLFF. CDR3 nucleotides: TGTGCCAGCAGTACAGATAATGAAAAACTGTTTTTT.

The CDR3 loop is CASRTGVQPQHF. As DNA, the CDR3 is TGTGCCAGCAGGACAGGGGTTCAGCCCCAGCATTTT. The chain has TRBV6-1 and TRBJ1-5; TRBD1 aligns across 8 bases. This CDR3 comprises 12 residues. Germline V gene lookup returns CDR1 MNHNS and CDR2 SASEGT. J lost 6 bases, V lost 6 bases, and 1 base had no gene match.

V gene TRBV6-1 combines with J gene TRBJ2-6; D gene unclear. Trimming shortened V by 7 bases and J by 3 bases, and 4 bases separated the two germline ends. Per germline, CDR1 MNHNS and CDR2 SASEGT. The CDR3 sequence is 12 residues long. CDR3 DNA: TGTGCCAGCATGGGTGGGGCCAACGTCCTGACTTTC. Translation gives CASMGGANVLTF.

This clonotype was recorded a few times. V and J are TRBV13 and TRBJ2-3; D is ambiguous. The CDR3 length is 12 residues. Germline CDR1 is PRHDT and CDR2 is FYEKMQ (reference sequence). V was trimmed by 6 bases and J by 2 bases, leaving 6 bases between them. The CDR3 protein is CASRAPTDTQYF. The CDR3 nucleotides are TGTGCCAGCAGGGCCCCCACAGATACGCAGTATTTT.

This clonotype was observed a handful of times. This may come from a read error, since a much larger clone is one base off. The rearrangement uses TRBV30 and TRBJ2-1, with D unclear. The germline CDR1 and CDR2 sequences are GTSNPN and SVGIG (reference sequence). The CDR3 consists of 15 residues. Trimming removed 4 bases from V and 4 bases from J, with 17 bases in between. This chain's CDR3 is CAWNMPVGLYNEQFF. CDR3 DNA sequence: TGTGCCTGGAACATGCCAGTGGGATTATACAATGAGCAGTTCTTC.

This clonotype was counted a few times. In DNA form, the CDR3 reads TGCAGCGTCCTCATCGGTGAGCAGTTCTTC. It encodes CSVLIGEQFF. The chain recombines TRBV29-1 with TRBJ2-1, with unresolved D. CDR1 is SQVTM and CDR2 is ANQGSEA in the germline V gene. Trimming took off 6 bases at V and 9 bases at J, with 9 bases between the two ends. The CDR3 loop spans 10 amino acids.

This clonotype appeared a few times. The chain carries TRBV20-1 and TRBJ2-7, with D tentatively TRBD2 (5 bases). Between the trimmed V and J ends, which lost 5 bases and 2 bases, there was a span of 13 bases. The CDR3 is 13 amino acids. Germline V gene lookup returns CDR1 DFQATT and CDR2 SNEGSKA (reference sequence). The CDR3 nucleotides are TGCAGTGCTGGTTCGGACTCCACCTACGAGCAGTACTTC. It encodes CSAGSDSTYEQYF.

The sample holds a few counts of this clonotype. The chain has TRBV6-2 or TRBV6-3 and TRBJ2-2, with TRBD1 matching over 7 bases. The V gene's germline CDR1 is MNHEY and CDR2 SVGEGT. The CDR3 loop spans 19 amino acids. J was trimmed by 3 bases and V by 2 bases; bases with no gene match: 15. CDR3 amino acids: CASSYPSARGGEYTGELFF. As DNA, the CDR3 is TGTGCCAGCAGTTACCCCTCGGCCCGAGGGGGCGAATACACCGGGGAGCTGTTTTTT.

This clonotype turned up a few times. The CDR3 region is CSVGGGPGQGGTEAFF. CDR3 nucleotides: TGCAGCGTTGGAGGGGGACCGGGACAGGGTGGGACTGAAGCTTTCTTT. V usage is TRBV29-1 and J usage is TRBJ1-1, with 9 bases fitting TRBD1. Germline V gene sequence: CDR1 SQVTM, CDR2 ANQGSEA. V gave up 4 bases and J gave up 5 bases; unmatched junction bases: 14. The CDR3 length is 16 residues.

For the CDR3, the DNA is TGTGCCAGCAGTAGCCACAGGGCGGGGAACGGGGAGCTGTTTTTT. Translated, it gives CASSSHRAGNGELFF. The chain recombines TRBV28 with TRBJ2-2; D may correspond to TRBD1 or TRBD2 (6 bases each). V was cut by 5 bases and J by 7 bases, with 17 bases left in between. CDR3 length equals 15 residues. Germline V gene lookup returns CDR1 MDHEN and CDR2 SYDVKM.

This clonotype was picked up a small number of times. This rearrangement joins TRBV5-1 to TRBJ2-7, with D possibly called TRBD1 or TRBD2 (6 bases each). The CDR3 sequence is 16 residues long. Trimming took off 4 bases at V and 5 bases at J, with 22 bases between the two ends. CDR1 and CDR2 from the germline V gene are SGHRS and YFSETQ. The CDR3 coding sequence is TGCGCCAGCAGCGTCGGACTTTTGGAGGGGGTCGACGAGCAGTACTTC. Protein product: CASSVGLLEGVDEQYF. Filled out from reference TRBV5-1 and TRBJ2-7, the complete variable domain reads KAGVTQTPRYLIKTRGQQVTLSCSPISGHRSVSWYQQTPGQGLQFLFEYFSETQRNKGNFPGRFSGRQFSNSRSEMNVSTLELGDSALYLCASSVGLLEGVDEQYFGPGTRLTVT.

V and J are TRBV2 and TRBJ1-3; D is uncertain. Germline CDR1 is SNHLY and CDR2 is FYNNEI. The CDR3 consists of 12 residues. With 7 bases removed from V and 8 bases from J, the gap between germline ends came to 12 bases. CDR3 sequence reads: CASKSLGDTIYF. The CDR3 DNA follows: TGTGCCAGCAAATCCCTAGGAGACACCATATATTTT.

The V call is TRBV9, the J call TRBJ1-2; D gene uncertain. Germline CDR1 and CDR2: SGDLS and YYNGEE. The CDR3 is made up of 12 amino acids. V was trimmed by 7 bases and J by 2 bases, leaving 9 bases between them. The CDR3 loop reads CASGVLNYGYTF. CDR3 in DNA: TGTGCCAGCGGAGTCCTCAACTATGGCTACACCTTC.

This clonotype turned up a few times. The chain carries TRBV7-2 and TRBJ2-2; D possibly corresponds to TRBD1 (5 bases). The CDR3 loop spans 15 amino acids. The germline gives CDR1 SGHTA, CDR2 FQGNSA. Trimming left V 6 bases short and J 4 bases short, with 15 bases between. As DNA, the CDR3 is TGTGCCAGCAGTTACGACAGCCACGCCACCGGGGAGCTGTTTTTT. Translation: CASSYDSHATGELFF.

J is TRBJ2-1 and V is TRBV7-2; TRBD2 aligns across 9 bases. Germline lookup yields CDR1 SGHTA and CDR2 FQGNSA. CDR3 size: 15 residues. Trimming removed 5 bases from V and 8 bases from J; junction bases left unmatched: 10. CDR3 protein: CASSLGLAGYDEQFF. In DNA form, the CDR3 reads TGTGCCAGCAGCCTGGGGCTAGCGGGATACGATGAGCAGTTCTTC.

This clonotype was detected a few times. CDR3 loop: CASSPGILYEQYF. CDR3 coding DNA: TGTGCCAGCAGCCCTGGCATACTCTACGAGCAGTACTTC. The chain uses TRBV27 and TRBJ2-7; D is unclear. The V gene lost 6 bases and the J gene lost 3 bases, with 12 bases spanning the gap. The length of the CDR3 is 13 residues. Looked up from germline, CDR1 is MNHEY and CDR2 is SMNVEV (reference sequence).